This TCR beta chain was identified during a study of post-analysis software for immune sequencing data. Study details: Disease trajectories encompassed relapsing-remitting, secondary progressive and progressive-relapsing multiple sclerosis.

The library was made from cDNA and included unique molecular identifiers. TCRdb fed the PCR reads into MiXCR, producing one record per CDR3 protein. The repertoire holds about 820,000 distinct CDR3 sequences, with about 53% as singletons. Study-wide results and caveats: Among a few TRBV segments more frequent in patients than controls were TRBV5-6, TRBV5-1 and TRBV20-1. Normalized Chao1 diversity was significantly reduced in patients versus controls.

As concerns this clonotype: Its target is unknown.

Germline V gives CDR1 SNHLY, CDR2 FYNNEI. With 7 bases removed from V and 1 base from J, the gap between germline ends came to 10 bases. The CDR3 runs to 13 residues. This chain connects TRBV2 to TRBJ1-1, with D perhaps matching TRBD1 (6 bases). Sequencing was performed on blood. This TCR came from a girl aged 5-17 years with multiple sclerosis. The CDR3 here is CASTGQTNTEAFF. The DNA of the CDR3 is TGTGCCAGCACCGGACAGACGAACACTGAAGCTTTCTTT.